A single T cell receptor (beta chain) is shown here with its context. The data stem from a study of human thymus T cells. The V segment lost 5 bases and the J segment 3 bases; nucleotides outside the gene matches: 9. Germline V lookup: CDR1 LNHDA, CDR2 SQIVND (reference sequence). The CDR3 contains 17 residues. Profiled with immunoSEQ multiplex PCR; TCRdb holds only in-frame clones, not every one. In the table there are tens of thousands of clones, roughly 96% of which are singletons. Thymus tissue was removed during corrective cardiac surgery. Sequences were obtained from thymus tissue. The source of this sequence is a boy under two years old with a congenital heart defect but otherwise immunologically healthy. The chain is built from TRBV19 and TRBJ2-7; 14 bases are shared with TRBD2. CDR3 DNA: TGTGCCAGTAGTGAGCCGGGACTAGCGGGAGAGATCTACGAGCAGTACTTC. It is translated as CASSEPGLAGEIYEQYF.